Reported below is one T cell receptor (beta chain). Its antigen is not identified. The CDR3 covers 15 residues. Germline V lookup: CDR1 SGHAT, CDR2 FQNNGV. Unmatched junction bases numbered 2, after V lost 0 bases and J lost 1 base. The PCR was carried out with 60 Vbeta primers and 13 Jbeta primers. Data came from immunoSEQ multiplex PCR; TCRdb stores just in-frame clones and leaves some out. Of about 120,000 clones in the sample, approximately 72% were seen once. The sample comes from a study of cytomegalovirus exposure and HLA in healthy donors. Study findings and constraints: Among TCR beta chains of equal frequency, HLA-associated ones were more clonally expanded in a later analysis. Some V segments (TRBV6-2 and TRBV6-3 among them) were excluded as indistinguishable. Most of the TCR beta V segments (in an earlier analysis) were productive either about 87% or about 30% of the time.

The chain has TRBV11-2 and TRBJ2-7, with TRBD2 matching 8 bases. The TCR was taken from a man aged 55 to 70 in good health and CMV-seropositive. The specimen sequenced was PBMCs. CDR3 loop: CASSLEAGGSYEQYF. The CDR3 bases are TGTGCCAGCAGCTTAGAGGCGGGGGGTTCCTACGAGCAGTACTTC.